This TCR beta chain was documented in a study of blood T cell repertoires in COVID-19. Germline V gene sequence: CDR1 SEHNR, CDR2 FQNEAQ (reference sequence). The CDR3 covers 15 residues. Trimming took 0 bases from V and 4 from J; bases not matched to a gene: 4. This clone was counted between two and nine times. Sequencing was performed with immunoSEQ multiplex PCR; in TCRdb, only in-frame clones are kept and a portion is missing. The sample consists of 97,000 or so clones, 70% to 90% of them appearing once. The source is a man aged 50 to 59 with active COVID-19. V usage is TRBV7-9 and J usage is TRBJ2-7; 9 nucleotides line up with TRBD1. Sequenced: peripheral blood. In nucleotides, the CDR3 is TGTGCCAGCAGCTTAGCTGGGACAGGGACTTACGAGCAGTACTTC. Encoded protein: CASSLAGTGTYEQYF.